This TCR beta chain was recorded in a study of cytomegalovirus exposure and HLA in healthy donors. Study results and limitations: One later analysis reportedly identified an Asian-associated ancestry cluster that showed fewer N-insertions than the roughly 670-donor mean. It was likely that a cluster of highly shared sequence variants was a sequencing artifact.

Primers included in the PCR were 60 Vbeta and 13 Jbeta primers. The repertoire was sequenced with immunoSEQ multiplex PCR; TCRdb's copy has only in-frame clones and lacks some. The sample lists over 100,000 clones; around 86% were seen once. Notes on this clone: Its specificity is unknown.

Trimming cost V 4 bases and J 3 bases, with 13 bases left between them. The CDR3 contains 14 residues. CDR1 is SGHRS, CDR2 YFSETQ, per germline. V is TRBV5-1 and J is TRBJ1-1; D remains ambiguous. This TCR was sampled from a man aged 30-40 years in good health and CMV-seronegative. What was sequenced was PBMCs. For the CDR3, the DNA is TGCGCCAGCAGCGCCGAGGGTTGGGACACTGAAGCTTTCTTT. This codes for CASSAEGWDTEAFF.